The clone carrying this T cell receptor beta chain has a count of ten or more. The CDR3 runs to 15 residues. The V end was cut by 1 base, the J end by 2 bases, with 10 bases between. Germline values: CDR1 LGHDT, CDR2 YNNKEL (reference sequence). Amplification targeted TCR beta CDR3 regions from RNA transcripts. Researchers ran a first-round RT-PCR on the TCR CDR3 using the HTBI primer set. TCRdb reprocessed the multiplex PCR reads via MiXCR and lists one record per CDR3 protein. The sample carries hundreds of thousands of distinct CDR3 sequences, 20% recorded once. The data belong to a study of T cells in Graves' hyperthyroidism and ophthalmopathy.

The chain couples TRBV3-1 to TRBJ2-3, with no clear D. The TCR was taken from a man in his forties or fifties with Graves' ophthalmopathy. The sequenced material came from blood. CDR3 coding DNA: TGTGCCAGCAGCCAAGCCGGTTGGGACACAGATACGCAGTATTTT. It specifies CASSQAGWDTDTQYF.